Following are 14 T cell receptor beta chains from one sample sequenced in a study of blood T cell repertoires in COVID-19. Using immunoSEQ multiplex PCR, the repertoire was profiled, and TCRdb retains in-frame clones only, with some absent. Among 120,000 or so clones listed, under 95% were seen once. Specimen: peripheral blood. The receptors were gathered from a man aged 50 or older with active COVID-19.

The chain couples TRBV5-6 to TRBJ1-2; possible D gene TRBD1, 6 bases. V shed 5 bases and J shed 4 bases, with 18 bases lying between them. The CDR3 spans 15 residues. CDR1 is SGHDT, CDR2 YYEEEE, per germline. The CDR3 coding sequence is TGTGCCAGCAGGATGGGAAACAGGGCGATCTATGGCTACACCTTC. It encodes CASRMGNRAIYGYTF.

V and J are TRBV6-5 and TRBJ2-4, with D unclear. CDR1 and CDR2 (germline): MNHEY, SVGAGI. With 7 bases removed from V and 0 bases from J, the gap between germline ends came to 13 bases. The CDR3 has 15 amino acids. CDR3 sequence reads: CASTGPDLAKNIQYF. The CDR3 nucleotides read TGTGCCAGCACTGGCCCTGATCTAGCCAAAAACATTCAGTACTTC.

The gene calls are TRBV5-1 and TRBJ2-3; 9 nucleotides align to TRBD1. Germline-derived CDR1 and CDR2 are SGHRS and YFSETQ. The CDR3 has 15 residues. The ends lost 4 bases at V and 4 bases at J; junction bases unmatched: 7. CDR3 sequence reads: CASSGMGQGPDTQYF. As DNA, the CDR3 is TGCGCCAGCAGCGGCATGGGACAGGGCCCAGATACGCAGTATTTT.

The V call is TRBV3-1 (or the pseudogene TRBV3-2), the J call TRBJ1-4; D might be TRBD1 (5 bases). V lost 4 bases and J 3 bases, leaving 9 bases between the germline ends. Germline V gives CDR1 LGHDT, CDR2 YNNKEL (reference sequence). This CDR3 contains 14 residues. This chain's CDR3 is CASSLTASNEKLFF. CDR3 DNA sequence: TGTGCCAGCAGCCTGACAGCTTCTAATGAAAAACTGTTTTTT.

The chain is built from TRBV6-5 and TRBJ2-1; D possibly corresponds to TRBD2 (7 bases). Germline V CDR1 and CDR2: MNHEY, SVGAGI. V lost 7 bases, J lost 6 bases, and 19 bases lay in between. CDR3 size: 15 residues. CDR3 sequence reads: CASTSAGGLFNEQFF. In DNA, the CDR3 is TGTGCCAGCACCTCCGCCGGGGGGCTCTTCAATGAGCAGTTCTTC.

The chain recombines TRBV2 with TRBJ1-5, with TRBD1 matching 7 bases. With 7 bases clipped from V and 4 bases from J, the junction kept 13 bases outside the gene matches. The CDR3 loop spans 16 amino acids. CDR1 and CDR2 from the germline V gene are SNHLY and FYNNEI. CDR3 protein: CASNQRGTVGNQPQHF. In nucleotides, the CDR3 is TGTGCCAGCAACCAGAGGGGGACAGTTGGGAATCAGCCCCAGCATTTT.

The genes are TRBV7-8 and TRBJ2-5; TRBD2 aligns across 12 bases. The CDR3 consists of 14 residues. Germline V gene data show CDR1 as SGHVS and CDR2 as FQNEAQ. V shed 6 bases, J shed 9 bases, and the junction held 8 bases outside the gene matches. CDR3 sequence reads: CASRRTSGNRAQYF. Written as DNA, the CDR3 is TGTGCCAGCAGACGGACTAGCGGGAACAGGGCCCAGTACTTC.

The J gene is TRBJ2-5, the V gene TRBV3-1 (or the pseudogene TRBV3-2); TRBD2 agrees at 7 bases. Germline V gives CDR1 LGHDT, CDR2 YNNKEL (reference sequence). Trimming removed 0 bases from V and 1 base from J; junction bases left unmatched: 5. The CDR3 is 16 amino acids. The CDR3 loop is CASSQDMASGQETQYF. CDR3 sequence (DNA): TGTGCCAGCAGCCAAGATATGGCTAGCGGCCAAGAGACCCAGTACTTC.

The rearrangement uses TRBV7-9 and TRBJ2-2, with D perhaps matching TRBD2 (6 bases). Germline loops: CDR1 SEHNR, CDR2 FQNEAQ (reference sequence). The CDR3 is made up of 12 amino acids. CDR3 sequence: CAGREEIGELFF. CDR3 bases: TGTGCTGGGCGGGAAGAAATCGGGGAGCTGTTTTTT. Based on the CDR3 plus reference TRBV7-9 and TRBJ2-2, the full variable domain is DTGVSQNPRHKITKRGQNVTFRCDPISEHNRLYWYRQTLGQGPEFLTYFQNEAQLEKSRLLSDRFSAERPKGSFSTLEIQRTEQGDSAMYLCAGREEIGELFFGEGSRLTVL.

The chain combines TRBV24-1 with TRBJ2-2; D may be TRBD2 (5 bases). Between the trimmed V and J ends, which lost 3 bases and 7 bases, there was a span of 14 bases. The germline gives CDR1 KGHDR, CDR2 SFDVKD. CDR3 length: 15 residues. CDR3 residues: CATSDVTRIGGELFF. The CDR3 DNA follows: TGTGCCACCAGTGATGTTACTAGGATAGGCGGGGAGCTGTTTTTT.

The chain uses TRBV9 and TRBJ1-6; no definite D call. V lost 3 bases to trimming and J lost 6 bases, with 10 bases between them. Germline assignment: CDR1 SGDLS and CDR2 YYNGEE. This CDR3 has 14 residues. The CDR3 here is CASSATPINSPLHF. The CDR3 DNA reads TGTGCCAGCAGCGCGACACCAATTAATTCACCCCTCCACTTT.

With regard to this clone: An end of the junction differs from the germline gene, which may be a read error. The chain employs TRBV6-5 and TRBJ1-1; D remains unclear. The germline gives CDR1 MNHEY, CDR2 SVGAGI. CDR3 size: 15 residues. In DNA form, the CDR3 reads TGTGCCAGCAGCTACTCCCTAGAGGGCGGGCTGAGGGCTTTCTTT. This translates into CASSYSLEGGLRAFF.

The chain recombines TRBV19 with TRBJ1-2; TRBD1 aligns across 12 bases. The CDR3 contains 17 residues. The germline V gene has CDR1 LNHDA and CDR2 SQIVND (reference sequence). V trimming: 1 base; J trimming: 5 bases; junction bases outside the gene matches: 8. The CDR3 region has the DNA TGTGCCAGTAGTATAGTGGGGGGACAGGGGGCAATTTATGGCTACACCTTC. Its protein is CASSIVGGQGAIYGYTF. The full variable domain, rest sourced from reference TRBV19 and TRBJ1-2, is DGGITQSPKYLFRKEGQNVTLSCEQNLNHDAMYWYRQDPGQGLRLIYYSQIVNDFQKGDIAEGYSVSREKKESFPLTVTSAQKNPTAFYLCASSIVGGQGAIYGYTFGSGTRLTVV.

The chain carries TRBV7-8 and TRBJ1-2; 8 bases are shared with TRBD1. Germline V lookup: CDR1 SGHVS, CDR2 FQNEAQ. The CDR3 extends over 16 amino acids. Losses at the gene ends were 6 bases for V and 7 bases for J; bases not matched to a gene: 16. The DNA for the CDR3 is TGTGCCAGCAGTTTTCGGGATGGACAGGGTCGTTCTGGCTACACCTTC. Translating gives CASSFRDGQGRSGYTF. The variable domain in full, completed from reference TRBV7-8 and TRBJ1-2, reads GAGVSQSPRYKVAKRGQDVALRCDPISGHVSLFWYQQALGQGPEFLTYFQNEAQLDKSGLPSDRFFAERPEGSVSTLKIQRTQQEDSAVYLCASSFRDGQGRSGYTFGSGTRLTVV.